This T cell receptor beta chain was observed in a study of shared clonotypes between healthy human individuals. Those who donated were healthy HIV-negative adults, with no recent acute infections or vaccinations reported. This was a deep-level run. Using ten immunoSEQ deep assay plates, investigators sequenced unsorted PBMC DNA. TCRdb's copy holds only in-frame clones and misses some; the assay was immunoSEQ multiplex PCR. The sample has 450,000 to 500,000 clones, 70% to 80% seen once. Note on this clone: What it binds is not known.

Germline lookup yields CDR1 SGHTS and CDR2 YDEGEE. V was trimmed by 7 bases and J by 7 bases, leaving 27 bases between them. This CDR3 contains 18 residues. Study-level results: Sampling included only blood; tissue repertoires likely differ.

V usage is TRBV5-8 and J usage is TRBJ1-6; D unclear. The sample consisted of PBMCs. This sequence was found in a woman aged 40 to 50 in good health. Some clones in this sample may be carry-over from other donors' samples. The CDR3 loop is CASSPGPASAVKNSPLHF. CDR3 DNA sequence: TGTGCCAGCTCTCCCGGCCCGGCCTCAGCCGTAAAGAATTCACCCCTCCACTTT.